Listed here are 19 T cell receptor beta chains from one sample, sequenced in a study of control samples from healthy donors and cancer patients. The table came from immunoSEQ multiplex PCR; TCRdb's copy has only in-frame clones and leaves some out. Altogether fewer than 200,000 clones are present, about 93% being singletons, with the ten largest covering around 1.6%. Sequenced sample: blood. The receptors were gathered from a young man in good health.

The gene calls are TRBV10-3 and TRBJ2-2; D might be TRBD2 (5 bases). The CDR3 is 12 amino acids. Germline CDR1 reads ENHRY; CDR2 reads SYGVKD. Trimming removed 4 bases at V and 6 bases at J, with 6 bases between. The CDR3 region is CAISGRPGELFF. In DNA, the CDR3 is TGTGCCATCAGTGGGAGGCCCGGGGAGCTGTTTTTT.

The chain has TRBV10-1 and TRBJ2-1, with D hard to call. Germline V gives CDR1 WNHNN, CDR2 SYGVQD (reference sequence). Trimming left V 8 bases short and J 2 bases short, with 13 bases between. This CDR3 has 14 residues. This chain's CDR3 is CASECTGTYNEQFF. CDR3 in DNA: TGCGCCAGCGAATGTACTGGGACCTACAATGAGCAGTTCTTC.

On this clone: At one end, the junction sequence differs from germline, possibly due to a read error. The chain uses TRBV19 and TRBJ2-2; no firm D call. The CDR3 covers 12 residues. Germline loops: CDR1 LNHDA, CDR2 SQIVND (reference sequence). The CDR3 region has the DNA TGTGCCAGTAGAATAGGGAACGGGGAGCTGTTTTTT. It translates to CASRIGNGELFF.

V is TRBV12-3 or TRBV12-4 and J is TRBJ2-1, with 8 bases matching TRBD1. This CDR3 comprises 13 residues. Unmatched junction bases numbered 6, after V lost 4 bases and J lost 10 bases. CDR3: CASSYGQGIEQFF. CDR3 nucleotides: TGTGCCAGCAGTTACGGACAGGGAATAGAGCAGTTCTTC.

This chain links TRBV28 with TRBJ2-7; 7 bases are a match to TRBD1. V shed 7 bases and J 3 bases; nucleotides not matched to a gene: 12. The germline V gene has CDR1 MDHEN and CDR2 SYDVKM. The CDR3 is 15 residues long. CDR3 in DNA: TGTGCCAGCACCCCCCGCGGACAGGCGCACTACGAGCAGTACTTC. Translated: CASTPRGQAHYEQYF.

The chain has TRBV30 and TRBJ1-2, with D possibly TRBD1 on 5 matching bases. Germline CDR1 reads GTSNPN; CDR2 reads SVGIG (reference sequence). There are 14 residues in the CDR3. Between the trimmed V and J ends, which lost 8 bases and 1 base, there was a span of 17 bases. The CDR3, as DNA: TGTGCCCGTCGACTTAAAGGGGTTAACTATGGCTACACCTTC. This encodes CARRLKGVNYGYTF.

The rearrangement joins TRBV19 to TRBJ1-5, with 8 bases fitting TRBD1. J was trimmed by 7 bases and V by 5 bases; bases with no gene match: 7. The CDR3 is 14 residues long. From germline, CDR1 is LNHDA and CDR2 SQIVND (reference sequence). The CDR3 DNA reads as TGTGCCAGTAGTTTGACAGGGGTCGTCCAGCCCCAGCATTTT. Encoded protein: CASSLTGVVQPQHF.

The rearrangement joins TRBV2 to TRBJ2-5; 9 bases line up with TRBD1. This CDR3 spans 14 amino acids. Germline CDR1 SNHLY, CDR2 FYNNEI. V shed 8 bases and J 2 bases; nucleotides not matched to a gene: 6. The CDR3 nucleotides read TGTGCCAGCCAGGTTGACAGGGGGCAAGAGACCCAGTACTTC. Translating it yields CASQVDRGQETQYF.

The chain carries TRBV5-1 and TRBJ1-5; D uncertain. Germline CDR1 SGHRS, CDR2 YFSETQ. The CDR3 totals 13 residues. Trimming cost V 4 bases and J 3 bases, with 8 bases left between them. This CDR3 is CASSQEINQPQHF. The CDR3 nucleotides are TGCGCCAGCAGCCAGGAAATCAATCAGCCCCAGCATTTT.

The rearrangement links TRBV5-6 to TRBJ2-7, with D hard to call. Germline CDR1 SGHDT, CDR2 YYEEEE. This CDR3 is 12 amino acids long. Trimming cost V 3 bases and J 4 bases, with 8 bases left between them. The CDR3 DNA is TGTGCCAGCAGCTCCTTAAGGTACGAGCAGTACTTC. Translating gives CASSSLRYEQYF. Variable domain in full (rest from reference TRBV5-6 and TRBJ2-7): DAGVTQSPTHLIKTRGQQVTLRCSPKSGHDTVSWYQQALGQGPQFIFQYYEEEERQRGNFPDRFSGHQFPNYSSELNVNALLLGDSALYLCASSSLRYEQYFGPGTRLTVT.

V gene TRBV7-2 combines with J gene TRBJ2-1; 10 bases agree with TRBD1. CDR1 SGHTA and CDR2 FQGNSA come from the germline V gene. The CDR3 spans 15 residues. V trimming: 5 bases; J trimming: 6 bases; junction bases outside the gene matches: 7. The CDR3 loop reads CASSTRQGAVNEQFF. CDR3 in DNA: TGTGCCAGCAGCACCCGACAGGGGGCTGTCAATGAGCAGTTCTTC.

The rearrangement links TRBV24-1 to TRBJ2-7, with 8 nucleotides matching TRBD2. V was clipped by 5 bases and J by 4 bases; unmatched bases: 12. The CDR3 extends over 16 amino acids. Germline CDR1 and CDR2: KGHDR and SFDVKD. This chain's CDR3 is CATSVPAGRGAYEQYF. In nucleotides, the CDR3 is TGTGCCACCAGTGTCCCCGCGGGGCGGGGGGCTTACGAGCAGTACTTC.

V is TRBV18 and J is TRBJ1-2; D call uncertain. Germline V gene lookup returns CDR1 KGHSH and CDR2 LQKENI. The V gene lost 2 bases and the J gene lost 5 bases, with 9 bases spanning the gap. This CDR3 is 13 amino acids long. The CDR3 here is CASSPDGAYGYTF. The DNA for the CDR3 is TGTGCCAGCTCACCAGACGGCGCTTATGGCTACACCTTC.

The J gene is TRBJ1-1, the V gene TRBV28; D is uncertain. Germline V CDR1 and CDR2: MDHEN, SYDVKM. V lost 2 bases and J lost 6, with 4 bases in between. The CDR3 contains 11 residues. The DNA of the CDR3 is TGTGCCAGCAGTTTAGGGTCTGAAGCTTTCTTT. This encodes CASSLGSEAFF.

The V and J genes are TRBV5-1 and TRBJ1-2, with D unclear. Germline assignment: CDR1 SGHRS and CDR2 YFSETQ. The CDR3 runs to 16 residues. Trimming took 4 bases from V and 6 from J, leaving 22 bases between them. CDR3 DNA sequence: TGCGCCAGCAGCCCGGTTATAGGACGGCCGTTGGATGGCTACACCTTC. It codes for CASSPVIGRPLDGYTF.

The chain joins TRBV11-1 to TRBJ1-1; D remains ambiguous. V was trimmed by 5 bases and J by 3 bases, leaving 13 bases between them. Looked up from germline, CDR1 is SGHAT and CDR2 is FQDESV (reference sequence). This CDR3 contains 14 residues. The DNA of the CDR3 is TGTGCCAGCAGCCTCTCAAAGAGGGACACTGAAGCTTTCTTT. Protein: CASSLSKRDTEAFF.

The chain employs TRBV11-2 and TRBJ2-5; D ambiguous. CDR1 is SGHAT and CDR2 is FQNNGV in the germline V gene. The CDR3 runs to 17 residues. V was clipped by 3 bases and J by 2 bases, with 19 bases between them. The CDR3 here is CASSFVSPASLQETQYF. CDR3 in DNA: TGTGCCAGCAGCTTTGTCTCGCCAGCTAGTCTACAAGAGACCCAGTACTTC.

The CDR3 coding sequence is TGTGCCAGCAGTGAGGGACAGGGGAACACTGAAGCTTTCTTT. Protein sequence: CASSEGQGNTEAFF. J is TRBJ1-1 and V is TRBV6-1, with TRBD1 matching 9 bases. Germline V gene data show CDR1 as MNHNS and CDR2 as SASEGT. V shed 3 bases and J 1 base; nucleotides not matched to a gene: 0. The CDR3 has 14 residues.

The J gene is TRBJ1-2, the V gene TRBV28; 9 nucleotides align to TRBD1. The germline V gene encodes CDR1 MDHEN and CDR2 SYDVKM. The V gene end was trimmed by 8 bases and the J gene end by 2 bases; junction bases not matched to a gene: 12. The CDR3 covers 16 residues. The DNA for the CDR3 is TGTGCCAGCCGTACTCTGGGGGGACAGGGAAACTATGGCTACACCTTC. It specifies CASRTLGGQGNYGYTF.